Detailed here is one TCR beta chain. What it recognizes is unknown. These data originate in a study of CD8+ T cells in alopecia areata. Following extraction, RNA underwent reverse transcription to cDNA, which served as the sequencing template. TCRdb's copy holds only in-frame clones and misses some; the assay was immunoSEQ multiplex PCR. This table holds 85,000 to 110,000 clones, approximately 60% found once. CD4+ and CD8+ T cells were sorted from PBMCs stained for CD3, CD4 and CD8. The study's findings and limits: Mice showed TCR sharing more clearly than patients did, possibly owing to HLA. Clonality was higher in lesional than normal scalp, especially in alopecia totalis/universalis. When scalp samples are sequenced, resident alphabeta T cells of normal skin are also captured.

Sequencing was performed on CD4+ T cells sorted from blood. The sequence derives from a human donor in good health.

This CDR3 reads CATSRSRTRGDTEAFF. In DNA, the CDR3 is TGTGCCACCAGCAGATCCCGGACTCGCGGGGACACTGAAGCTTTCTTT. The chain has TRBV15 and TRBJ1-1; D unclear. The ends were cut back, 2 bases at V and 3 bases at J, with 16 bases in the middle. The germline V gene has CDR1 LNHNV and CDR2 YYDKDF (reference sequence). The CDR3 extends over 16 amino acids.